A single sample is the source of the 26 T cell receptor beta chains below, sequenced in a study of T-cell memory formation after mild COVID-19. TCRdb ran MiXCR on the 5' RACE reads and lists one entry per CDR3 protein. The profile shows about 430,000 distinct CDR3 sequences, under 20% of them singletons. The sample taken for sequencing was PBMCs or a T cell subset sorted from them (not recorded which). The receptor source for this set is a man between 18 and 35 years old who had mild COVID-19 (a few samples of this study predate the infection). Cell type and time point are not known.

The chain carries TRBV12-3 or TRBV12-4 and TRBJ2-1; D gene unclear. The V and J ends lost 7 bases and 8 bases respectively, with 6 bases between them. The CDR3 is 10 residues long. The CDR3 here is CASMAHEQFF. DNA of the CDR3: TGTGCCAGCATGGCCCATGAGCAGTTCTTC.

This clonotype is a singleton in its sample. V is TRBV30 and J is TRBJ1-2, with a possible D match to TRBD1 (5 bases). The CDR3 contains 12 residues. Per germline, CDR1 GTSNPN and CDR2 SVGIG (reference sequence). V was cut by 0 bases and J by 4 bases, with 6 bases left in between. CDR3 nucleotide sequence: TGTGCCTGGAGTGTAACAGGCTATGGCTACACCTTC. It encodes CAWSVTGYGYTF.

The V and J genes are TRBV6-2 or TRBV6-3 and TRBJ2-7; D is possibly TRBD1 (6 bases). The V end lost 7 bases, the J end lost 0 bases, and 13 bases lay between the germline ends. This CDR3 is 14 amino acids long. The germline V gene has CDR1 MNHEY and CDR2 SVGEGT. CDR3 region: CASTSGASSYEQYF. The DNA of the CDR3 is TGTGCCAGCACCTCAGGGGCGTCCTCCTACGAGCAGTACTTC.

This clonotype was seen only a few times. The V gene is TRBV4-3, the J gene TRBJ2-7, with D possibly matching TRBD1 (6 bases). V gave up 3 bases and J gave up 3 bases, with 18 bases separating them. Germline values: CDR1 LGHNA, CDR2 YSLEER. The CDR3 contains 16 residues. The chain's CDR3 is CASSQTRMGAHYEQYF. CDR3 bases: TGCGCCAGCAGCCAGACACGGATGGGGGCCCACTACGAGCAGTACTTC.

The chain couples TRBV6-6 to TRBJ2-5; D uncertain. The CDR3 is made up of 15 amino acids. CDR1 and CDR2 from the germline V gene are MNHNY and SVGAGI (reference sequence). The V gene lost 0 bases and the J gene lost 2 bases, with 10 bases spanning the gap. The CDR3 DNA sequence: TGTGCCAGCAGTTACTCGAGGCAGATACAAGAGACCCAGTACTTC. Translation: CASSYSRQIQETQYF.

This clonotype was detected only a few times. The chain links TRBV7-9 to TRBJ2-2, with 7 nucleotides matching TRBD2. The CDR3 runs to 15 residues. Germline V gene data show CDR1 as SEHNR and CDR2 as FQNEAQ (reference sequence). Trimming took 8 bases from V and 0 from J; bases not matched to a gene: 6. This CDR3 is CASEAGTSNTGELFF. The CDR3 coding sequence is TGTGCCAGCGAAGCGGGGACTTCGAACACCGGGGAGCTGTTTTTT. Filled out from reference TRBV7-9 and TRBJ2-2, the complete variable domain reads DTGVSQNPRHKITKRGQNVTFRCDPISEHNRLYWYRQTLGQGPEFLTYFQNEAQLEKSRLLSDRFSAERPKGSFSTLEIQRTEQGDSAMYLCASEAGTSNTGELFFGEGSRLTVL.

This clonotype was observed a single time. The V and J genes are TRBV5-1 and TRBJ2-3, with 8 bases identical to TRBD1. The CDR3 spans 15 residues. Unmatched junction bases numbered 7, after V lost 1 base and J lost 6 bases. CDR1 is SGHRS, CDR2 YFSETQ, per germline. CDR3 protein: CASSLPQGEGDTQYF. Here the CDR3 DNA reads TGCGCCAGCAGCTTGCCACAGGGGGAAGGCGATACGCAGTATTTT.

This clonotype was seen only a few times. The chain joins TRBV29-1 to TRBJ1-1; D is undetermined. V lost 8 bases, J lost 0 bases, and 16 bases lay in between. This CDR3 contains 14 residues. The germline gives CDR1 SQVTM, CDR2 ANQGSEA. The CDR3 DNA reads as TGCAGCTTAAGGGCAAATAGAATGAACACTGAAGCTTTCTTT. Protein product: CSLRANRMNTEAFF. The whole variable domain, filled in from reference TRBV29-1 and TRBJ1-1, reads SAVISQKPSRDICQRGTSLTIQCQVDSQVTMMFWYRQQPGQSLTLIATANQGSEATYESGFVIDKFPISRPNLTFSTLTVSNMSPEDSSIYLCSLRANRMNTEAFFGQGTRLTVV.

This chain's CDR3 is CASSQESGPRNEQFF. The CDR3 DNA reads as TGCGCCAGCAGCCAAGAATCAGGGCCTCGGAATGAGCAGTTCTTC. J is TRBJ2-1 and V is TRBV4-3; tentative D call: TRBD1 (5 bases). Germline V gene lookup returns CDR1 LGHNA and CDR2 YSLEER. The germline V and J ends were trimmed by 0 bases and 7 bases, with 13 bases remaining between them. CDR3 length equals 15 residues.

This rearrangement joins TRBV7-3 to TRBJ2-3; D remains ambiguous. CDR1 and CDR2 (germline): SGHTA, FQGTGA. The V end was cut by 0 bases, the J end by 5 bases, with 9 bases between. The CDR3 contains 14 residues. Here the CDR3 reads CASSLTSQQDTQYF. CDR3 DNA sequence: TGTGCCAGCAGCTTAACTTCGCAGCAAGATACGCAGTATTTT.

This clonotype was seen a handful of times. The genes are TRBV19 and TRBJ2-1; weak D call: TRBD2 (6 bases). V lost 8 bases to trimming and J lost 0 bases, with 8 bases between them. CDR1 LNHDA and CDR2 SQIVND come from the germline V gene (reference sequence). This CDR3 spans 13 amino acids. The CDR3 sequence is CASGRSSYNEQFF. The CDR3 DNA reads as TGTGCCAGTGGGAGGAGCTCCTACAATGAGCAGTTCTTC.

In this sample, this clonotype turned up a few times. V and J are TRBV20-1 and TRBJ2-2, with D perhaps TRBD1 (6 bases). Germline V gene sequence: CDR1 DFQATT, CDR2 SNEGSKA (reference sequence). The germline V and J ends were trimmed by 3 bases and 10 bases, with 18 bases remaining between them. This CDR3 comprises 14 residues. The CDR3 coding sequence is TGCAGTGCTAGGCCGTCGGGACACCCGGTGGAGCTGTTTTTT. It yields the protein CSARPSGHPVELFF.

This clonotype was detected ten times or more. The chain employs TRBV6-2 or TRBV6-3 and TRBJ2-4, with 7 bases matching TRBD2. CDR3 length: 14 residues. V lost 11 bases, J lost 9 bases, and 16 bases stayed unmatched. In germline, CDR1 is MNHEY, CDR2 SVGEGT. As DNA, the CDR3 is TGTGCCGCGGGAAAGCGGGGACCTCATGGCATTCAGTACTTC. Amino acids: CAAGKRGPHGIQYF.

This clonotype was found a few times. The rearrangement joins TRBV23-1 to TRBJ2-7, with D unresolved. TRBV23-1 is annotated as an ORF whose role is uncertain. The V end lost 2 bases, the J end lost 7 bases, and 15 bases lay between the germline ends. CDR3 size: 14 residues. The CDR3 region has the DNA TGCGCCAGCAGTCAACCGCCCTTAAGTCAGGAGCAGTACGTC. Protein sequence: CASSQPPLSQEQYV.

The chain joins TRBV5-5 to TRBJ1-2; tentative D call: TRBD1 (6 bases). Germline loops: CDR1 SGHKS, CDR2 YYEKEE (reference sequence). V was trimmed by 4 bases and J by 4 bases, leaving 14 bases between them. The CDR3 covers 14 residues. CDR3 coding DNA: TGTGCCAGCAGCGATACCGGGACAAGCTATGGCTACACCTTC. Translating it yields CASSDTGTSYGYTF.

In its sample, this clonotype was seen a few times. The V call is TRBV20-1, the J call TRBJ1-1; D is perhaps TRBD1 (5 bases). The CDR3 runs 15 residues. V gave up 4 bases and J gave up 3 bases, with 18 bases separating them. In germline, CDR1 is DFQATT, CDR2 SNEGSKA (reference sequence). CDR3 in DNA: TGCAGTGCTACGGGCCCTGGATCGGGGGACACTGAAGCTTTCTTT. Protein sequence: CSATGPGSGDTEAFF.

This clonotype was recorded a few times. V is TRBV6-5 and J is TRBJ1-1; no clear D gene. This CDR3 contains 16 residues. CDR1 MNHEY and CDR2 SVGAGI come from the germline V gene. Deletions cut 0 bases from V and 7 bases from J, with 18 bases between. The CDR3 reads CASSYSPPSSLDEAFF. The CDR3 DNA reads TGTGCCAGCAGTTACTCACCCCCAAGTTCGTTGGATGAAGCTTTCTTT.

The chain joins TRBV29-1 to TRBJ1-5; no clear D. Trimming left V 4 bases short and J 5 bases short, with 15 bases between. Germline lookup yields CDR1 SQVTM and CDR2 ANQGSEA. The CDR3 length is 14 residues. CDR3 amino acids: CSVVLLSDDQPQHF. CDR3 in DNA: TGCAGCGTTGTCCTTCTGTCTGACGATCAGCCCCAGCATTTT.

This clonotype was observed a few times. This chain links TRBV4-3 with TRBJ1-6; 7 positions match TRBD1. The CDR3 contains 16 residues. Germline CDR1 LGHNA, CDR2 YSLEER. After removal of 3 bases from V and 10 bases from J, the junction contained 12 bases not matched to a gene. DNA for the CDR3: TGCGCCAGCAGCCAGGGATACAGGGGCGATCGATCACCCCTCCACTTT. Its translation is CASSQGYRGDRSPLHF.

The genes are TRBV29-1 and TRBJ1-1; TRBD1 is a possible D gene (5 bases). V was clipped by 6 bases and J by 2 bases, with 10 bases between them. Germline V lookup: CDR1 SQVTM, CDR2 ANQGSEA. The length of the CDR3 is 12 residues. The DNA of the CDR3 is TGCAGCGTGACAGAAATCAACACTGAAGCTTTCTTT. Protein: CSVTEINTEAFF.

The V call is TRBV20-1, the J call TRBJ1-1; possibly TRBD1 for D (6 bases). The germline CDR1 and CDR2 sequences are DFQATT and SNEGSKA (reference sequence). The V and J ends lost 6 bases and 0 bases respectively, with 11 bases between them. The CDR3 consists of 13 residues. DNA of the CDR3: TGCAGTGCCAGGGGCTTACTGAACACTGAAGCTTTCTTT. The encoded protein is CSARGLLNTEAFF.

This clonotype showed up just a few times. The CDR3 spells CASSDKGPLSEQYV. The DNA for the CDR3 is TGCGCCAGCAGTGATAAGGGGCCCCTCTCCGAGCAGTACGTC. The V and J genes are TRBV10-2 and TRBJ2-7, with D perhaps matching TRBD1 (5 bases). The germline V gene encodes CDR1 WSHSY and CDR2 SAAADI. V lost 3 bases, J lost 6 bases, and 15 bases lay in between. There are 14 residues in the CDR3.

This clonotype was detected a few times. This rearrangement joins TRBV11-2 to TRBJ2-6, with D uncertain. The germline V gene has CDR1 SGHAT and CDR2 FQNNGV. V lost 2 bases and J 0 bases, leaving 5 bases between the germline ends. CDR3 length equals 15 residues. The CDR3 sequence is CASSLSHSGANVLTF. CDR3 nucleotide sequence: TGTGCCAGCAGCTTATCTCACTCTGGGGCCAACGTCCTGACTTTC. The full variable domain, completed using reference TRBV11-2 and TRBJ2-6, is EAGVAQSPRYKIIEKRQSVAFWCNPISGHATLYWYQQILGQGPKLLIQFQNNGVVDDSQLPKDRFSAERLKGVDSTLKIQPAKLEDSAVYLCASSLSHSGANVLTFGAGSRLTVL.

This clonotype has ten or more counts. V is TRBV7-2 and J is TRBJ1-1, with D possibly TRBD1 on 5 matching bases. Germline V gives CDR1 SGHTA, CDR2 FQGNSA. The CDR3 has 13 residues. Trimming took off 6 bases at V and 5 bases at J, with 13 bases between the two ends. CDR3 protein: CASRQDRSTEAFF. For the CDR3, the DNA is TGTGCCAGCAGACAGGATAGGAGTACTGAAGCTTTCTTT.

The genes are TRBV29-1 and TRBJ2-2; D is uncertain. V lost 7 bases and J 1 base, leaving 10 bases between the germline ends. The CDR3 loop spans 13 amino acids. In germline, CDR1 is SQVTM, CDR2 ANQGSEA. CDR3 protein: CSAHYENTGELFF. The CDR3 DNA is TGCAGCGCCCATTACGAGAACACCGGGGAGCTGTTTTTT.

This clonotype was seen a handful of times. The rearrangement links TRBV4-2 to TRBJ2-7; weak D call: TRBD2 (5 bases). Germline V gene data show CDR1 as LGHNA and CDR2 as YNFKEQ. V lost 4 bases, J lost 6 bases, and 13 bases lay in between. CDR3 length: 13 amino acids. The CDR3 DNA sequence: TGTGCCAGCAGCCTCCTTGGAGGCGCCGAGCAGTACGTC. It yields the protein CASSLLGGAEQYV.